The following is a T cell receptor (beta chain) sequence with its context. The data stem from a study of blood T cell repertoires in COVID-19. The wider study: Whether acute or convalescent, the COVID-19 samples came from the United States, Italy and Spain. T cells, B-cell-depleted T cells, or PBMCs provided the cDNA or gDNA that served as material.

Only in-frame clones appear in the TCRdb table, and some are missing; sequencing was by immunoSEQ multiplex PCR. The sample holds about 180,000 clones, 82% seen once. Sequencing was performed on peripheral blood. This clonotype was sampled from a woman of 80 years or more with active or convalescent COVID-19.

The CDR3 DNA is TGTGCCAGCAGCTCCCCGGGGAAGGGATCCTACGAGCAGTACTTC. Translating gives CASSSPGKGSYEQYF. The genes are TRBV7-9 and TRBJ2-7, with a possible D match to TRBD2 (5 bases). Trimming removed 4 bases at V and 1 base at J, with 14 bases between. CDR1 and CDR2 (germline): SEHNR, FQNEAQ (reference sequence). The CDR3 loop spans 15 amino acids.